The next 20 T cell receptor beta chains were all read from a single sample in a study of CD4 T cells in relation to SARS-CoV-2 and coronaviruses. The method was immunoSEQ multiplex PCR; TCRdb's version includes in-frame clones alone and lacks a portion of them. Of about 29,000 clones in the sample, roughly three quarters were seen once. Their target antigens are unknown. Unexposed donor CD4+ T cells date from about 2011-2018, before the COVID-19 pandemic. After about 10 days of culture, CD4+ T cells were isolated. Material for sequencing was CD4+ T cells from PBMCs, cultured in vitro. The source of these receptors is a human donor in good health.

This clone was found once. The chain combines TRBV7-7 with TRBJ2-1; 12 bases fit TRBD1. The CDR3 runs to 15 residues. V was clipped by 5 bases and J by 7 bases; unmatched bases: 6. The germline CDR1 and CDR2 sequences are SSHAT and FNYEAQ (reference sequence). The CDR3 protein is CASSQGQGALNEQFF. The CDR3 nucleotides are TGTGCCAGCAGCCAGGGACAGGGGGCTCTAAATGAGCAGTTCTTC.

The chain has TRBV10-1 and TRBJ1-5; unclear D gene. Germline assignment: CDR1 WNHNN and CDR2 SYGVQD (reference sequence). CDR3 length equals 9 residues. The CDR3 DNA reads as TGCGCGCGCAATCAGCCCCAGCATTTT. This translates into CARNQPQHF.

The CDR3 DNA is TGCGCCAGCAGCTTGGGGCAGGGTGGTTACGAGCAGTACTTC. It specifies CASSLGQGGYEQYF. The V gene is TRBV5-1, the J gene TRBJ2-7; TRBD1 is a possible D gene (5 bases). V lost 0 bases, J lost 4 bases, and 11 bases lay in between. Germline CDR1 reads SGHRS; CDR2 reads YFSETQ. The CDR3 sequence is 14 residues long.

This clone was observed a few times. This chain links TRBV30 with TRBJ1-2; no reliable D call. CDR3 length: 11 amino acids. Trimming stripped 4 bases from V and 7 bases from J, with 10 bases between. CDR1 GTSNPN and CDR2 SVGIG come from the germline V gene (reference sequence). CDR3 DNA: TGTGCCTGGACCAAGTCGTCTGGCTACACCTTC. This codes for CAWTKSSGYTF.

The genes are TRBV5-6 and TRBJ1-6, with 8 bases matching TRBD1. This CDR3 region has 15 residues. The J segment lost 9 bases and the V segment lost 4 bases, leaving 9 bases of the junction unmatched. From germline, CDR1 is SGHDT and CDR2 YYEEEE. DNA for the CDR3: TGTGCCAGCAGCATAAAGACAGGGGCAGCTTCACCCCTCCACTTT. Protein: CASSIKTGAASPLHF.

The genes are TRBV6-5 and TRBJ2-3, with 12 bases that match TRBD2. Germline assignment: CDR1 MNHEY and CDR2 SVGAGI. This CDR3 has 13 amino acids. The trim removed 7 bases at V and 5 bases at J, leaving 1 base unmatched. The CDR3 sequence is CASTLAGGDTQYF. CDR3 sequence (DNA): TGTGCCAGCACACTAGCGGGAGGAGATACGCAGTATTTT.

This chain links TRBV3-1 (or the pseudogene TRBV3-2) with TRBJ1-1; 8 nucleotides line up with TRBD1. There are 17 residues in the CDR3. Germline V gene data show CDR1 as LGHDT and CDR2 as YNNKEL (reference sequence). J was trimmed by 0 bases and V by 1 base; bases with no gene match: 7. In nucleotides, the CDR3 is TGTGCCAGCAGCCAAGCCGGGACAGGACTTATGAACACTGAAGCTTTCTTT. Its translation is CASSQAGTGLMNTEAFF.

The chain couples TRBV28 to TRBJ2-3; the D gene is possibly TRBD2 (6 bases). Trimming took 6 bases from V and 2 from J, leaving 15 bases between them. The germline V gene has CDR1 MDHEN and CDR2 SYDVKM. The CDR3 extends over 15 amino acids. DNA of the CDR3: TGTGCCAGCAGCCACCGGGACTTCGTCACAGATACGCAGTATTTT. Its protein product is CASSHRDFVTDTQYF. Full variable domain (remainder filled in from reference TRBV28 and TRBJ2-3): DVKVTQSSRYLVKRTGEKVFLECVQDMDHENMFWYRQDPGLGLRLIYFSYDVKMKEKGDIPEGYSVSREKKERFSLILESASTNQTSMYLCASSHRDFVTDTQYFGPGTRLTVL.

The chain links TRBV5-4 to TRBJ2-3, with 11 bases lining up with TRBD1. Germline V gene lookup returns CDR1 SGHNT and CDR2 YYREEE (reference sequence). V lost 3 bases to trimming and J lost 8 bases; unmatched junction nucleotides: 8. There are 15 residues in the CDR3. CDR3 bases: TGTGCCAGCAGCTCCAAGGACAGGGGGCAATGTACGCAGTATTTT. Translated, it gives CASSSKDRGQCTQYF.

This clone came up a few times. This sequence joins TRBV4-2 and TRBJ1-3, with D hard to call. V shed 0 bases and J shed 0 bases, with 12 bases lying between them. Per germline, CDR1 LGHNA and CDR2 YNFKEQ. The CDR3 has 17 amino acids. The CDR3 reads CASSQDWETPSGNTIYF. The CDR3 region has the DNA TGTGCCAGCAGCCAAGATTGGGAAACACCCTCTGGAAACACCATATATTTT.

The CDR3 coding sequence is TGCGCCAGCAGCTTGCAGTCAGCCTACAATGAGCAGTTCTTC. Its protein is CASSLQSAYNEQFF. The genes are TRBV5-1 and TRBJ2-1; D ambiguous. The CDR3 length is 14 residues. Deletions cut 1 base from V and 2 bases from J, with 7 bases between. Germline V CDR1 and CDR2: SGHRS, YFSETQ.

The CDR3 DNA is TGTGCCAGCAGCCCCCGCATAGGAGTTGAGCAGTACTTC. It translates to CASSPRIGVEQYF. The rearrangement links TRBV3-1 (or the pseudogene TRBV3-2) to TRBJ2-7; D remains ambiguous. The V end was cut by 4 bases, the J end by 7 bases, with 14 bases between. Germline V lookup: CDR1 LGHDT, CDR2 YNNKEL (reference sequence). The CDR3 is made up of 13 amino acids.

The chain has TRBV7-2 and TRBJ1-3; D is uncertain. Germline V CDR1 and CDR2: SGHTA, FQGNSA. Trimming shortened V by 0 bases and J by 0 bases, and 9 bases separated the two germline ends. The CDR3 is 16 residues long. The CDR3 region is CASSLALPGSGNTIYF. The CDR3 DNA follows: TGTGCCAGCAGCTTAGCCCTGCCAGGCTCTGGAAACACCATATATTTT.

The chain combines TRBV6-2 or TRBV6-3 with TRBJ1-3; D might be TRBD1 (5 bases). Germline CDR1 MNHEY, CDR2 SVGEGT. The V end was cut by 5 bases, the J end by 0 bases, with 8 bases between. This CDR3 is built from 14 residues. CDR3 nucleotides: TGTGCCAGCAGTCCAGGGACCTCTGGAAACACCATATATTTT. This gives the protein CASSPGTSGNTIYF.

The V and J genes are TRBV20-1 and TRBJ1-1; TRBD1 is a possible D gene (5 bases). Germline CDR1 and CDR2: DFQATT and SNEGSKA (reference sequence). With 0 bases removed from V and 10 bases from J, the gap between germline ends came to 9 bases. The CDR3 spans 11 residues. The DNA of the CDR3 is TGCAGTGCTAGAGAGACAGAGGGAGCTTTCTTT. Translated: CSARETEGAFF.

This clone has more than one count but fewer than ten. The J gene is TRBJ2-1, the V gene TRBV7-3, with D uncertain. The V end was cut by 2 bases, the J end by 0 bases, with 11 bases between. Germline CDR1 reads SGHTA; CDR2 reads FQGTGA. This CDR3 has 16 amino acids. The CDR3 is CASSLGVEPSYNEQFF. The CDR3 region has the DNA TGTGCCAGCAGCTTAGGGGTCGAACCCTCCTACAATGAGCAGTTCTTC.

The V call is TRBV7-8, the J call TRBJ1-5, with D unclear. CDR1 is SGHVS and CDR2 is FQNEAQ in the germline V gene. The CDR3 sequence is 14 residues long. The germline V and J ends were trimmed by 4 bases and 9 bases, with 16 bases remaining between them. The CDR3 DNA reads as TGTGCCAGCAGCTCCGACACGGGTGCGGGGCCCCAGCATTTT. Translating gives CASSSDTGAGPQHF.

The chain couples TRBV7-8 to TRBJ2-1, with D possibly being TRBD1 (6 bases). Trimming pared 4 bases from V and 1 base from J, leaving 11 bases between. Germline CDR1 reads SGHVS; CDR2 reads FQNEAQ. The CDR3 loop spans 15 amino acids. The CDR3: CASSSRQVSYNEQFF. CDR3 DNA sequence: TGTGCCAGCAGCTCCCGACAGGTTTCCTACAATGAGCAGTTCTTC.

The chain links TRBV28 to TRBJ1-3; D is perhaps TRBD1 (5 bases). Trimming pared 1 base from V and 3 bases from J, leaving 13 bases between. Germline values: CDR1 MDHEN, CDR2 SYDVKM. This CDR3 comprises 16 residues. CDR3 sequence reads: CASSLSVGVGGNTIYF. The CDR3 nucleotides are TGTGCCAGCAGTTTATCCGTGGGGGTTGGTGGAAACACCATATATTTT.

This sequence joins TRBV5-1 and TRBJ1-1; D is undetermined. Trimming pared 2 bases from V and 1 base from J, leaving 6 bases between. This CDR3 region has 13 residues. Germline-derived CDR1 and CDR2 are SGHRS and YFSETQ. In DNA, the CDR3 is TGCGCCAGCAGCTTAGGTACGAACACTGAAGCTTTCTTT. Translated: CASSLGTNTEAFF.